The text below deals with one T cell receptor beta chain. Its antigen is unidentified. This record belongs to a study of shared clonotypes between healthy human individuals. Notes on the study in general: Among donors, sharing of clonotypes was expected to be affected by sequencing depth.

Sorted-subset replicate PCRs used roughly 180 ng DNA, around 27,000 T cell genomes. Repertoires were generated with immunoSEQ multiplex PCR, while TCRdb's copy carries only in-frame clones and drops some. Of 2 million to 3 million clones in the sample, approximately 93% were seen once. The sample comprised naive CD4+ T cells from PBMCs. Stated subset: CD45RA+ positively selected. This clonotype was sampled from a man between 18 and 35 years old in good health. Some clones in this sample may be carry-over from other donors' samples.

CDR3: CASSFSGRRNEQFF. In DNA, the CDR3 is TGCGCCAGCAGCTTTAGCGGGAGGCGCAATGAGCAGTTCTTC. This chain joins TRBV5-1 and TRBJ2-1, with 10 bases that match TRBD2. This CDR3 comprises 14 residues. The germline CDR1 and CDR2 sequences are SGHRS and YFSETQ. V lost 2 bases to trimming and J lost 6 bases; unmatched junction nucleotides: 2.